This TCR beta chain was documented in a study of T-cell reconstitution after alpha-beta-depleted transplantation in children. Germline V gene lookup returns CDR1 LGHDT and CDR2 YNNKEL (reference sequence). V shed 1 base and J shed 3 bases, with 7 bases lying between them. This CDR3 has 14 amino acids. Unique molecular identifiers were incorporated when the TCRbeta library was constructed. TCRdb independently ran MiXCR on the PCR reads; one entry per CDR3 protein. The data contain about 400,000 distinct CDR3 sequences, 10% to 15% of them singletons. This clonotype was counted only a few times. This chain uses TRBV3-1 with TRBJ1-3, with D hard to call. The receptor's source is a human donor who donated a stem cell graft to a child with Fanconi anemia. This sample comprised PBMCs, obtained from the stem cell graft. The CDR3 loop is CASSQGYGGNTIYF. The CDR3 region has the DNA TGTGCCAGCAGCCAAGGATATGGTGGAAACACCATATATTTT.